The 31 T cell receptor beta chains listed next were all sequenced from one sample in a study of blood T cell repertoires in COVID-19 (dated by TCRdb to 2018 to 2021). Library creation used the immunoSEQ multiplex PCR assay. TCRdb's version of the immuneACCESS table is confined to in-frame rearrangements and falls short of the full clone set. An unresolved V gene accounts for under half of the shortfall where checked; the remainder is of unknown origin. The sample table holds approximately 320,000 clones, of which 65% to 90% were seen once. The top ten clonotypes cover roughly 7% of the sample. The sample comprised peripheral blood. The receptors were sampled from a human donor in a cohort sampled during active COVID-19.

The V and J genes are TRBV30 and TRBJ2-6; TRBD1 is a possible D gene (6 bases). Trimming removed 1 base from V and 0 bases from J, with 10 bases in between. The CDR3 runs to 16 residues. Germline CDR1 reads GTSNPN; CDR2 reads SVGIG (reference sequence). CDR3 region: CAWSGNRVSGANVLTF. The CDR3 bases are TGTGCCTGGAGTGGCAACAGGGTCTCTGGGGCCAACGTCCTGACTTTC.

The genes are TRBV7-2 and TRBJ1-3; no reliable D call. With 3 bases removed from V and 2 bases from J, the gap between germline ends came to 5 bases. The CDR3 contains 13 residues. CDR1 is SGHTA and CDR2 is FQGNSA in the germline V gene. The chain's CDR3 is CASSFLAGNTIYF. DNA of the CDR3: TGTGCCAGCAGCTTTCTCGCTGGAAACACCATATATTTT.

The gene calls are TRBV6-5 and TRBJ2-1; D might be TRBD1 (7 bases). The CDR3 totals 16 residues. V shed 3 bases and J shed 7 bases, with 19 bases lying between them. The germline gives CDR1 MNHEY, CDR2 SVGAGI. The CDR3 spells CASSYSTGEVENEQFF. The CDR3 coding sequence is TGTGCCAGCAGTTATTCTACAGGGGAGGTCGAAAATGAGCAGTTCTTC.

Remarks on this clone: The sample carries other DNA sequences with the same CDR3. The chain combines TRBV5-1 with TRBJ1-2; 7 positions match TRBD1. The CDR3 has 13 residues. The germline V gene encodes CDR1 SGHRS and CDR2 YFSETQ. J lost 4 bases, V lost 1 base, and 1 base had no gene match. The CDR3 spells CASSLTGAYGYTF. The CDR3 DNA reads as TGCGCCAGCAGCTTGACAGGGGCCTATGGCTACACCTTC.

This chain links TRBV12-3 or TRBV12-4 with TRBJ2-7, with unresolved D. Trimming removed 2 bases from V and 5 bases from J, with 10 bases in between. CDR3 size: 13 residues. Written as DNA, the CDR3 is TGTGCCAGCAGTTTAAGTCTCCGAGACGAGCAGTACTTC. Protein product: CASSLSLRDEQYF.

The V call is TRBV7-8, the J call TRBJ1-4; D remains unclear. CDR3 size: 15 residues. Germline V lookup: CDR1 SGHVS, CDR2 FQNEAQ. V lost 1 base, J lost 3 bases, and 9 bases lay in between. The DNA of the CDR3 is TGTGCCAGCAGCTTAGTTCGGGAACCTAATGAAAAACTGTTTTTT. Translation: CASSLVREPNEKLFF.

The chain couples TRBV5-1 to TRBJ1-2; D is unclear. Germline-derived CDR1 and CDR2 are SGHRS and YFSETQ. CDR3 length equals 13 residues. V lost 0 bases and J lost 8, with 11 bases in between. CDR3 residues: CASSLGSGEGYTF. The DNA of the CDR3 is TGCGCCAGCAGCTTGGGTTCCGGGGAAGGCTACACCTTC.

The rearrangement uses TRBV19 and TRBJ1-2; 8 positions match TRBD1. Germline values: CDR1 LNHDA, CDR2 SQIVND (reference sequence). V shed 4 bases, J shed 8 bases, and the junction held 6 bases outside the gene matches. This CDR3 is 13 amino acids long. CDR3 sequence reads: CASSTRQGRGYTF. The DNA for the CDR3 is TGTGCCAGTAGTACACGACAGGGGCGCGGCTACACCTTC.

This rearrangement joins TRBV15 to TRBJ2-4, with D possibly TRBD2 on 6 matching bases. Germline V CDR1 and CDR2: LNHNV, YYDKDF (reference sequence). This CDR3 comprises 17 residues. Trimming left V 0 bases short and J 1 base short, with 13 bases between. This CDR3 reads CATSRDVKEGAKNIQYF. CDR3 nucleotides: TGTGCCACCAGCAGAGATGTTAAGGAGGGGGCCAAAAACATTCAGTACTTC.

The chain recombines TRBV3-1 (or the pseudogene TRBV3-2) with TRBJ1-5; D gene uncertain. V dropped 11 bases and J dropped 3 bases, with 14 bases sitting between them. The CDR3 spans 13 residues. Per germline, CDR1 LGHDT and CDR2 YNNKEL (reference sequence). This CDR3 reads CAAGSGNNQPQHF. The DNA for the CDR3 is TGTGCCGCGGGATCGGGGAACAATCAGCCCCAGCATTTT.

This clone was observed once. V gene TRBV6-1 combines with J gene TRBJ2-3, with D hard to call. The germline V gene has CDR1 MNHNS and CDR2 SASEGT. The CDR3 consists of 14 residues. Trimming removed 2 bases from V and 1 base from J, with 7 bases in between. Here the CDR3 reads CASSEFPGTDTQYF. The DNA for the CDR3 is TGTGCCAGCAGTGAATTTCCTGGCACAGATACGCAGTATTTT.

The CDR3 loop is CASSISGLAYNEQFF. CDR3 bases: TGTGCCAGTAGTATTTCAGGACTAGCATACAATGAGCAGTTCTTC. V is TRBV19 and J is TRBJ2-1; 8 bases fit TRBD2. In germline, CDR1 is LNHDA, CDR2 SQIVND (reference sequence). This CDR3 has 15 residues. The J segment lost 4 bases and the V segment lost 3 bases, leaving 5 bases of the junction unmatched.

The chain uses TRBV2 and TRBJ2-1, with a weak D call TRBD2 (6 bases). Germline CDR1 reads SNHLY; CDR2 reads FYNNEI. CDR3 size: 11 residues. V gave up 11 bases and J gave up 5 bases, with 10 bases separating them. The CDR3 reads CAAGGHNEQFF. The CDR3 nucleotides are TGTGCCGCCGGGGGTCACAATGAGCAGTTCTTC.

The chain has TRBV19 and TRBJ2-7; 9 positions agree with TRBD1. The CDR3 is 15 residues long. V trimming: 7 bases; J trimming: 0 bases; junction bases outside the gene matches: 7. The V gene's germline CDR1 is LNHDA and CDR2 SQIVND (reference sequence). The CDR3 protein is CASTPGDRDSYEQYF. The CDR3 nucleotides are TGTGCCAGTACCCCCGGGGACAGGGACTCCTACGAGCAGTACTTC.

This chain connects TRBV21-1 to TRBJ1-1; the DNA was not compared with TRBD1, the D call given in the table. TRBV21-1 is described as a pseudogene. This CDR3 region has 16 residues. Here the CDR3 reads CASTTKGRGPNTEAFF. The CDR3 DNA reads as TGTGCCAGCACCACAAAGGGCAGGGGCCCGAACACTGAAGCTTTCTTT.

This sequence joins TRBV7-3 and TRBJ2-7, with D hard to call. Per the germline V gene, CDR1 is SGHTA and CDR2 is FQGTGA. The CDR3 runs to 11 residues. V gave up 5 bases and J gave up 3 bases, with 5 bases separating them. CDR3 sequence (DNA): TGTGCCAGCAGCCCGGGCTACGAGCAGTACTTC. Its translation is CASSPGYEQYF.

CDR3: CASSLVAGGDGYTF. The CDR3 coding sequence is TGCGCCAGCAGCTTGGTGGCAGGGGGCGATGGCTACACCTTC. The genes are TRBV5-1 and TRBJ1-2; 8 bases align to TRBD1. V lost 0 bases, J lost 6 bases, and 4 bases stayed unmatched. Germline lookup yields CDR1 SGHRS and CDR2 YFSETQ. This CDR3 has 14 residues.

This clone has a single count. The chain joins TRBV15 to TRBJ2-2, with D tentatively TRBD1 (7 bases). Trimming shortened V by 8 bases and J by 6 bases, and 19 bases separated the two germline ends. The CDR3 runs 15 residues. Germline CDR1 is LNHNV and CDR2 is YYDKDF (reference sequence). CDR3 protein: CATRINQGGSGELFF. As DNA, the CDR3 is TGTGCCACCCGCATAAACCAGGGGGGTTCCGGGGAGCTGTTTTTT.

V gene TRBV29-1 combines with J gene TRBJ1-1, with TRBD1 matching 8 bases. Trimming took 2 bases from V and 5 from J; bases not matched to a gene: 4. This CDR3 is 13 amino acids long. Per the germline V gene, CDR1 is SQVTM and CDR2 is ANQGSEA. DNA of the CDR3: TGCAGCGTTGAAAGACAGGGGAGGACTGAAGCTTTCTTT. Amino acids: CSVERQGRTEAFF. Based on the CDR3 plus reference TRBV29-1 and TRBJ1-1, the full variable domain is SAVISQKPSRDICQRGTSLTIQCQVDSQVTMMFWYRQQPGQSLTLIATANQGSEATYESGFVIDKFPISRPNLTFSTLTVSNMSPEDSSIYLCSVERQGRTEAFFGQGTRLTVV.

The CDR3 coding sequence is TGTGCCAGCAGCGCACTAGGCGAGGCAACTAATGAAAAACTGTTTTTT. It yields the protein CASSALGEATNEKLFF. The chain carries TRBV9 and TRBJ1-4; D not resolved. The V gene lost 3 bases and the J gene lost 0 bases, with 12 bases spanning the gap. The V gene's germline CDR1 is SGDLS and CDR2 YYNGEE. This CDR3 spans 16 amino acids.

This chain connects TRBV19 to TRBJ1-5; TRBD1 aligns across 7 bases. Unmatched junction bases numbered 6, after V lost 6 bases and J lost 1 base. The CDR3 totals 15 residues. CDR1 is LNHDA, CDR2 SQIVND, per germline (reference sequence). CDR3 sequence (DNA): TGTGCCAGTAGCAACCGGGACAGAAGCAATCAGCCCCAGCATTTT. Its translation is CASSNRDRSNQPQHF.

This CDR3 reads CASSVTRDREVWGYTF. The CDR3 bases are TGTGCCAGCAGCGTAACCCGGGACAGGGAGGTGTGGGGCTACACCTTC. The chain combines TRBV2 with TRBJ1-2, with 9 bases matching TRBD1. Germline CDR1 SNHLY, CDR2 FYNNEI. The CDR3 runs 16 residues. V shed 6 bases, J shed 8 bases, and the junction held 16 bases outside the gene matches.

The V call is TRBV7-9, the J call TRBJ1-6; D is perhaps TRBD1 (5 bases). Trimming pared 3 bases from V and 7 bases from J, leaving 10 bases between. Germline values: CDR1 SEHNR, CDR2 FQNEAQ (reference sequence). CDR3 size: 14 residues. CDR3 DNA sequence: TGTGCCAGCAGCTTCGGAGGGGTAAATTCACCCCTCCACTTT. Its translation: CASSFGGVNSPLHF.

The chain is built from TRBV25-1 and TRBJ1-1, with TRBD1 matching 9 bases. The germline V gene encodes CDR1 MGHDK and CDR2 SYGVNS. Trimming took 1 base from V and 4 from J; bases not matched to a gene: 4. This CDR3 comprises 15 residues. The CDR3 DNA reads TGTGCCAGCAGTGAATCTGTGACAGGGGGCACTGAAGCTTTCTTT. Protein product: CASSESVTGGTEAFF.

The CDR3 DNA is TGTGCCAGCAGCTTAGGACAGGCAGGCCATCAGCCCCAGCATTTT. Its protein is CASSLGQAGHQPQHF. The chain couples TRBV11-2 to TRBJ1-5, with a tentative D call TRBD1 (6 bases). There are 15 residues in the CDR3. V was trimmed by 1 base and J by 5 bases, leaving 12 bases between them. Germline loops: CDR1 SGHAT, CDR2 FQNNGV.

The chain links TRBV7-5 to TRBJ1-4. TRBV7-5 is flagged as a pseudogene. The CDR3 has 15 residues. CDR3 loop: CVRSPRGSYNEKLFF. Written as DNA, the CDR3 is TGTGTCAGAAGCCCTCGAGGAAGCTATAATGAAAAACTGTTTTTT.

This chain connects TRBV10-1 to TRBJ1-3, with 7 bases identical to TRBD1. The CDR3 contains 17 residues. Germline loops: CDR1 WNHNN, CDR2 SYGVQD (reference sequence). Trimming took 4 bases from V and 1 from J; bases not matched to a gene: 10. For the CDR3, the DNA is TGCGCCAGCAGTGCCAACCCGGGACAGAGATCTGGAAACACCATATATTTT. Translation: CASSANPGQRSGNTIYF.

The chain employs TRBV2 and TRBJ2-6; a weak D match, TRBD2 (6 bases). Trimming stripped 7 bases from V and 4 bases from J, with 17 bases between. Germline loops: CDR1 SNHLY, CDR2 FYNNEI. The CDR3 is made up of 16 amino acids. CDR3 DNA sequence: TGTGCCAGCATGATAGGAGGGGCGGGAGGGGCCAACGTCCTGACTTTC. Amino acids: CASMIGGAGGANVLTF.

The J gene is TRBJ2-5, the V gene TRBV27, with a possible D match to TRBD1 (5 bases). CDR1 MNHEY and CDR2 SMNVEV come from the germline V gene (reference sequence). This CDR3 comprises 14 residues. V was trimmed by 0 bases and J by 5 bases, leaving 10 bases between them. The CDR3 is CASSLSGRVETQYF. Here the CDR3 DNA reads TGTGCCAGCAGTTTATCGGGGCGCGTGGAGACCCAGTACTTC.

This clone was picked up a small number of times. The V gene is TRBV7-2, the J gene TRBJ2-1, with TRBD1 matching over 7 bases. CDR1 is SGHTA, CDR2 FQGNSA, per germline. The CDR3 is 10 amino acids. CDR3 sequence: CVLRGQEQFF. DNA for the CDR3: TGTGTGTTAAGGGGGCAGGAGCAGTTCTTC.

The J gene is TRBJ1-6, the V gene TRBV27; the match to TRBD1 covers 8 bases. From germline, CDR1 is MNHEY and CDR2 SMNVEV (reference sequence). The CDR3 has 14 residues. After removal of 2 bases from V and 8 bases from J, the junction contained 2 bases not matched to a gene. CDR3: CASSLNRGDSPLHF. The DNA of the CDR3 is TGTGCCAGCAGTTTAAACAGGGGGGATTCACCCCTCCACTTT.